This T cell receptor beta chain was identified in a study of human T cells and chemical hapten exposure. Study-level findings and limits: No shift was seen in TCRs above 1 in 1000 frequency with DPC sensitization.

Unfractionated whole blood was the source of the extracted total RNA. Notes on this clonotype: Its target is unknown.

Individual cDNA molecules (in the library) carried attached unique molecular identifiers. Original data processing: The median was around 88,000 TCRs per sample, ranging roughly 23,224 to 690,600. TCRdb reanalysed the 5' RACE reads using MiXCR and keeps one entry per CDR3 protein. The V and J calls reflect TCRdb's pipeline rather than the authors' work. Altogether more than 75,000 distinct CDR3 sequences are present, around a sixth being singletons, with the ten largest covering about 6.5%. The J segment lost 4 bases and the V segment lost 2 bases, leaving 7 bases of the junction unmatched. The CDR3 consists of 15 residues.

The chain employs TRBV12-3 or TRBV12-4 and TRBJ2-7, with 8 bases matching TRBD1. The clonotype originates from a female donor in good health. The CDR3 reads CASSLRGQGPYEQYF. CDR3 DNA: TGTGCCAGCAGTTTAAGAGGACAGGGACCATACGAGCAGTACTTC.